Presented here are 17 T cell receptor beta chains from one specimen sequenced in a study of blood T cell repertoires in COVID-19. Assay used: immunoSEQ multiplex PCR; TCRdb lists only in-frame clones, some missing. The data contain some 360,000 clones, around nine tenths of them singletons. Sequencing used PBMCs or T cells enriched from blood (not recorded which). Receptors originate from a woman in her twenties or thirties who had been exposed to COVID-19.

V usage is TRBV30 and J usage is TRBJ2-3, with D perhaps matching TRBD1 (5 bases). The CDR3 covers 13 residues. Germline CDR1 GTSNPN, CDR2 SVGIG (reference sequence). The V and J ends lost 5 bases and 3 bases respectively, with 12 bases between them. The CDR3 region has the DNA TGTGCCTGGGGTGGAAAGGGGACAGATACGCAGTATTTT. Residues: CAWGGKGTDTQYF.

CDR3 residues: CASSYGQTLAKNIQYF. The CDR3 DNA reads TGTGCCAGCAGTTATGGGCAGACCCTAGCCAAAAACATTCAGTACTTC. The chain recombines TRBV6-5 with TRBJ2-4; D remains ambiguous. V lost 3 bases to trimming and J lost 0 bases, with 12 bases between them. The CDR3 is 16 residues long. Germline V gene sequence: CDR1 MNHEY, CDR2 SVGAGI.

The rearrangement links TRBV3-1 (or the pseudogene TRBV3-2) to TRBJ1-2; 8 nucleotides line up with TRBD1. The CDR3 spans 16 residues. Germline trimming cut 2 bases from V and 8 bases from J; bases unmatched to any gene: 13. CDR1 and CDR2 (germline): LGHDT, YNNKEL (reference sequence). For the CDR3, the DNA is TGTGCCAGCAGCCAACTACACGGACAGGGAGGCGACGGCTACACCTTC. This sequence encodes CASSQLHGQGGDGYTF.

V gene TRBV29-1 combines with J gene TRBJ2-2; 8 nucleotides agree with TRBD2. The V segment lost 3 bases and the J segment 8 bases; nucleotides outside the gene matches: 5. The CDR3 sequence is 13 residues long. Germline-derived CDR1 and CDR2 are SQVTM and ANQGSEA. This chain's CDR3 is CSVDVAGRGELFF. Here the CDR3 DNA reads TGCAGCGTTGACGTAGCGGGGCGAGGGGAGCTGTTTTTT.

The rearrangement joins TRBV7-9 to TRBJ2-7, with D possibly being TRBD1 (6 bases). CDR3 length equals 14 residues. With 3 bases removed from V and 1 base from J, the gap between germline ends came to 10 bases. The germline gives CDR1 SEHNR, CDR2 FQNEAQ (reference sequence). Here the CDR3 DNA reads TGTGCCAGCAGCTTTCCTGACAGGTCCTACGAGCAGTACTTC. This sequence encodes CASSFPDRSYEQYF.

In DNA form, the CDR3 reads TGCAGTGCCGGGGGGCCAGAGACCCAGTACTTC. It translates to CSAGGPETQYF. The chain combines TRBV20-1 with TRBJ2-5; a possible D gene is TRBD2 (7 bases). The CDR3 extends over 11 amino acids. The germline V gene has CDR1 DFQATT and CDR2 SNEGSKA (reference sequence). V gave up 6 bases and J gave up 4 bases, with 9 bases separating them.

The genes are TRBV28 and TRBJ1-5; D ambiguous. This CDR3 spans 14 amino acids. Germline assignment: CDR1 MDHEN and CDR2 SYDVKM. V lost 6 bases to trimming and J lost 2 bases, with 11 bases between them. CDR3 sequence reads: CASSRDLGNQPQHF. In DNA form, the CDR3 reads TGTGCCAGCAGCCGCGATCTAGGCAATCAGCCCCAGCATTTT.

This clone showed up just once. V gene TRBV5-1 combines with J gene TRBJ1-1, with TRBD1 identical over 7 bases. After removal of 4 bases from V and 6 bases from J, the junction contained 9 bases not matched to a gene. Germline V lookup: CDR1 SGHRS, CDR2 YFSETQ. The CDR3 runs to 14 residues. The CDR3 reads CASSLQGVSAEAFF. In DNA, the CDR3 is TGCGCCAGCAGCCTGCAGGGGGTCTCGGCTGAAGCTTTCTTT. Variable domain in full (rest from reference TRBV5-1 and TRBJ1-1): KAGVTQTPRYLIKTRGQQVTLSCSPISGHRSVSWYQQTPGQGLQFLFEYFSETQRNKGNFPGRFSGRQFSNSRSEMNVSTLELGDSALYLCASSLQGVSAEAFFGQGTRLTVV.

The chain uses TRBV27 and TRBJ2-6, with TRBD2 matching over 8 bases. CDR1 is MNHEY and CDR2 is SMNVEV in the germline V gene (reference sequence). The trim removed 3 bases at V and 12 bases at J, leaving 10 bases unmatched. The CDR3 contains 15 residues. CDR3 region: CASSFSRLAGTVLTF. The CDR3 region has the DNA TGTGCCAGCAGTTTCTCTCGGCTAGCGGGTACCGTCCTGACTTTC.

This chain uses TRBV6-5 with TRBJ2-3; tentatively, D is TRBD1 (6 bases). Germline-derived CDR1 and CDR2 are MNHEY and SVGAGI. The length of the CDR3 is 13 residues. The V and J ends lost 8 bases and 1 base respectively, with 10 bases between them. DNA of the CDR3: TGTGCCAGCCGACAGGTCCGCACAGATACGCAGTATTTT. Protein: CASRQVRTDTQYF.

This chain joins TRBV7-3 and TRBJ2-3; TRBD2 is a possible D gene (5 bases). The CDR3 has 15 residues. V was shortened by 2 bases and J by 1 base, with 10 bases between the two germline ends. Germline-derived CDR1 and CDR2 are SGHTA and FQGTGA. In DNA, the CDR3 is TGTGCCAGCAGCTTAGAAGCGAGGGGCACAGATACGCAGTATTTT. Protein: CASSLEARGTDTQYF.

V is TRBV11-2 and J is TRBJ2-2; a weak D match, TRBD2 (5 bases). The V end was cut by 3 bases, the J end by 6 bases, with 11 bases between. CDR3 length: 14 residues. CDR1 SGHAT and CDR2 FQNNGV come from the germline V gene. The chain's CDR3 is CASSFERGPGELFF. The CDR3, as DNA: TGTGCCAGCAGCTTTGAGCGCGGGCCCGGGGAGCTGTTTTTT.

This clone was seen only once. CDR3 in amino acids: CASRDSLNTEAFF. CDR3 coding DNA: TGTGCCAGCAGGGACAGCCTGAACACTGAAGCTTTCTTT. The genes are TRBV28 and TRBJ1-1; possibly TRBD1 for D (6 bases). CDR1 is MDHEN, CDR2 SYDVKM, per germline. Trimming left V 6 bases short and J 0 bases short, with 8 bases between. The CDR3 has 13 residues.

This clone has just one count. V and J are TRBV19 and TRBJ2-5, with D unresolved. The germline V gene has CDR1 LNHDA and CDR2 SQIVND (reference sequence). The CDR3 spans 12 residues. Deletions cut 6 bases from V and 5 bases from J, with 10 bases between. The CDR3 sequence: CASSAVGETQYF. The CDR3 coding sequence is TGTGCCAGTAGCGCCGTCGGGGAGACCCAGTACTTC. Full variable domain (remainder filled in from reference TRBV19 and TRBJ2-5): DGGITQSPKYLFRKEGQNVTLSCEQNLNHDAMYWYRQDPGQGLRLIYYSQIVNDFQKGDIAEGYSVSREKKESFPLTVTSAQKNPTAFYLCASSAVGETQYFGPGTRLLVL.

This rearrangement joins TRBV20-1 to TRBJ1-2; 8 bases map to TRBD1. Germline assignment: CDR1 DFQATT and CDR2 SNEGSKA (reference sequence). The CDR3 covers 11 residues. V was clipped by 5 bases and J by 8 bases; unmatched bases: 4. Written as DNA, the CDR3 is TGCAGTGCTCAGGGGGCCGGGGGCTACACCTTC. This sequence encodes CSAQGAGGYTF.

This clone turned up a few times. The chain joins TRBV9 to TRBJ1-4, with D possibly matching TRBD1 (6 bases). The CDR3 is made up of 19 amino acids. CDR1 SGDLS and CDR2 YYNGEE come from the germline V gene. Trimming left V 4 bases short and J 8 bases short, with 30 bases between. In DNA form, the CDR3 reads TGTGCCAGCAGCAGGATGTCGGGCGCTCCGGGGGGCGTAGAGGAAAAACTGTTTTTT. Protein: CASSRMSGAPGGVEEKLFF.

The chain carries TRBV5-4 and TRBJ2-7; tentative D call: TRBD1 (5 bases). From germline, CDR1 is SGHNT and CDR2 YYREEE (reference sequence). This CDR3 spans 11 amino acids. V lost 3 bases to trimming and J lost 6 bases, with 7 bases between them. The DNA of the CDR3 is TGTGCCAGCAGCTCAGGGTCCGAGCAGTACTTC. It encodes CASSSGSEQYF.